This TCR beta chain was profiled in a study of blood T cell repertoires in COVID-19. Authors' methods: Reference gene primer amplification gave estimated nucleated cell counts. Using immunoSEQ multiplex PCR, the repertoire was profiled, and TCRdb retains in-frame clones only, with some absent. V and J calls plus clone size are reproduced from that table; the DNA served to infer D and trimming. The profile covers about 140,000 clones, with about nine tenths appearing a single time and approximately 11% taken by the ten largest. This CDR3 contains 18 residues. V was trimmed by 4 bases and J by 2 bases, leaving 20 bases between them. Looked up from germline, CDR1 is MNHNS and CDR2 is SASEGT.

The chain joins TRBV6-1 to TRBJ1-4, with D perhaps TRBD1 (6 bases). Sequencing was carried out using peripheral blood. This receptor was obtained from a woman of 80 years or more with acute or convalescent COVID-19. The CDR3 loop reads CASSAYQQGRVTNEKLFF. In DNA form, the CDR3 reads TGTGCCAGCAGTGCCTACCAACAGGGAAGGGTGACTAATGAAAAACTGTTTTTT.